The 10 T cell receptor beta chains below were found in one sample sequenced in a study of patients and donors after allogeneic stem cell transplantation. TCRdb itself ran the RT-PCR reads through MiXCR, one entry per CDR3 protein. The top ten hold 6% of the sample, which has roughly 940,000 distinct CDR3 sequences, approximately 19% seen once. Sequencing used blood, either unsorted or a sorted T cell fraction (not recorded which). The source is a human donor who was either an allogeneic HSCT recipient or a stem cell or donor lymphocyte infusion donor (not recorded which). It is not recorded whose cells these are; they may come from a transplant donor.

This clonotype was recorded a few times. The chain joins TRBV12-3 or TRBV12-4 to TRBJ1-2; TRBD1 is a possible D gene (6 bases). V lost 5 bases to trimming and J lost 8 bases, with 18 bases between them. The CDR3 length is 14 residues. The CDR3 nucleotides are TGTGCCAGCAGTACCGGGACAACGATTATCGGCTACACCTTC. Translating it yields CASSTGTTIIGYTF.

In its sample, this clonotype was seen many times. The rearrangement joins TRBV3-1 to TRBJ1-1; D ambiguous. Trimming took 4 bases from V and 5 from J, leaving 17 bases between them. Looked up from germline, CDR1 is LGHDT and CDR2 is YNNKEL (reference sequence). The CDR3 sequence is 15 residues long. The CDR3 reads CASSPGESLGTEAFF. CDR3 DNA: TGTGCCAGCAGCCCTGGGGAGTCCCTGGGGACTGAAGCTTTCTTT.

This clonotype was seen repeatedly, ten times or more. This chain joins TRBV12-3 or TRBV12-4 and TRBJ2-2, with 13 bases lining up with TRBD2. J was trimmed by 0 bases and V by 8 bases; bases with no gene match: 6. This CDR3 has 17 amino acids. CDR3 bases: TGTGCCAGCGGCCGACTAGCGGGGGGCACGAACACCGGGGAGCTGTTTTTT. This gives the protein CASGRLAGGTNTGELFF.

This clonotype appeared many times. The chain couples TRBV7-9 to TRBJ1-1; no firm D call. This CDR3 region has 13 residues. CDR1 is SEHNR, CDR2 FQNEAQ, per germline (reference sequence). The V and J ends lost 6 bases and 0 bases respectively, with 8 bases between them. CDR3 DNA sequence: TGTGCCAGCAGGAGGACGGTGAACACTGAAGCTTTCTTT. It encodes CASRRTVNTEAFF.

The chain links TRBV27 to TRBJ2-7; 9 bases agree with TRBD2. The CDR3 length is 16 residues. V lost 6 bases to trimming and J lost 1 base; unmatched junction nucleotides: 10. The germline gives CDR1 MNHEY, CDR2 SMNVEV (reference sequence). This chain's CDR3 is CASSRGTSITSYEQYF. The DNA for the CDR3 is TGTGCCAGCAGCAGGGGGACTAGCATTACTTCCTACGAGCAGTACTTC.

This clonotype was counted only a few times. The chain has TRBV20-1 and TRBJ2-3; perhaps TRBD2 as D (5 bases). The germline CDR1 and CDR2 sequences are DFQATT and SNEGSKA (reference sequence). CDR3 length: 11 amino acids. Trimming pared 6 bases from V and 11 bases from J, leaving 15 bases between. CDR3 sequence reads: CSAYRDLKQYF. CDR3 nucleotides: TGCAGTGCGTACCGGGATCTGAAGCAGTATTTT.

This clonotype was observed a few times. The gene calls are TRBV20-1 and TRBJ2-5, with TRBD2 matching over 9 bases. J lost 1 base, V lost 6 bases, and 15 bases had no gene match. The length of the CDR3 is 17 residues. Germline CDR1 and CDR2: DFQATT and SNEGSKA (reference sequence). The CDR3 spells CSAARAGGQMSQETQYF. CDR3 coding DNA: TGCAGTGCAGCAAGGGCGGGGGGGCAGATGTCCCAAGAGACCCAGTACTTC.

The chain joins TRBV30 to TRBJ2-7; 7 positions match TRBD2. The CDR3 has 13 residues. Germline V gene lookup returns CDR1 GTSNPN and CDR2 SVGIG (reference sequence). The ends lost 4 bases at V and 0 bases at J; junction bases unmatched: 3. The CDR3 DNA is TGTGCCTGGAAGCGGGGCCCCTCCTACGAGCAGTACTTC. Protein product: CAWKRGPSYEQYF.

J is TRBJ1-6 and V is TRBV12-3 or TRBV12-4; no definite D call. This CDR3 spans 14 amino acids. Trimming pared 6 bases from V and 7 bases from J, leaving 13 bases between. This CDR3 is CASSRTPGNSPLHF. The CDR3, as DNA: TGTGCCAGCAGCCGGACCCCGGGGAATTCACCCCTCCACTTT.

This clonotype has just a few counts. CDR3 sequence (DNA): TGTGCCAGCAGCCCTAGGCGGGGAGCCTACGAGCAGTACTTC. Translated: CASSPRRGAYEQYF. V is TRBV7-9 and J is TRBJ2-7; tentative D call: TRBD2 (6 bases). CDR3 length: 14 amino acids. The germline gives CDR1 SEHNR, CDR2 FQNEAQ (reference sequence). Trimming left V 5 bases short and J 2 bases short, with 13 bases between.